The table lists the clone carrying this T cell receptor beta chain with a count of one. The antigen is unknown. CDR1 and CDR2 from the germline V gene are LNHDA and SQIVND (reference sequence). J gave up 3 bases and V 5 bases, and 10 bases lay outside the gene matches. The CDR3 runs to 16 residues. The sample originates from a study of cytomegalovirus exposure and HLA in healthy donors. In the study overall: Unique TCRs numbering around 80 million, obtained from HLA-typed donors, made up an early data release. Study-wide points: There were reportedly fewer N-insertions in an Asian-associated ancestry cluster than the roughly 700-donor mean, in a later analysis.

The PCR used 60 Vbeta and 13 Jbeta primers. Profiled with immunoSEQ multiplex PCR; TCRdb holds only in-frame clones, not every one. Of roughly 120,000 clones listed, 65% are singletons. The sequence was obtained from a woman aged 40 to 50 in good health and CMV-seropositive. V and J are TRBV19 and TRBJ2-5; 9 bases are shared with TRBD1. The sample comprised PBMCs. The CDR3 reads CASSPRQTGGKETQYF. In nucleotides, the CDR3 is TGTGCCAGTAGTCCGCGACAGACAGGGGGAAAAGAGACCCAGTACTTC. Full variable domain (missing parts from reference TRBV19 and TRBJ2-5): DGGITQSPKYLFRKEGQNVTLSCEQNLNHDAMYWYRQDPGQGLRLIYYSQIVNDFQKGDIAEGYSVSREKKESFPLTVTSAQKNPTAFYLCASSPRQTGGKETQYFGPGTRLLVL.